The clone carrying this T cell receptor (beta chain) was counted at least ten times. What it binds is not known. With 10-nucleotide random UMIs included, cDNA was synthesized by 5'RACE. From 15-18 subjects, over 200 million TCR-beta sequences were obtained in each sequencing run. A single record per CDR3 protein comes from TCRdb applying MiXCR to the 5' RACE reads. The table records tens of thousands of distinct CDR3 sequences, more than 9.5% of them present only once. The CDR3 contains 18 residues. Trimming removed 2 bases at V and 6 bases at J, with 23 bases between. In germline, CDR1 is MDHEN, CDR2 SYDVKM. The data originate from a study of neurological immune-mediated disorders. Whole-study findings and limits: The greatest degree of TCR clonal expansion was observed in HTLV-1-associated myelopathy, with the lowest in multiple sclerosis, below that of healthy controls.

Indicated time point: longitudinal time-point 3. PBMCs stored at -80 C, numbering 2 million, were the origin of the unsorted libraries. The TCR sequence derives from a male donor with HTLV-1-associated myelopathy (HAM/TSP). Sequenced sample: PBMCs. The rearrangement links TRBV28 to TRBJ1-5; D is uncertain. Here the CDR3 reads CASSLISGGSWVAQPQHF. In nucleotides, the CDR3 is TGTGCCAGCAGTTTAATTTCAGGAGGTAGCTGGGTTGCTCAGCCCCAGCATTTT.